This T cell receptor beta chain derives from a study of tumor-infiltrating lymphocytes in primary liver carcinoma. Study background: The patient population consisted of men and women between 30 and 69 years of age. Per sample, productive TCRbeta reads numbered roughly 3.5 to 7.13 million, similar across tissue types. Study-wide results and caveats: Pairs comparing tumor with adjacent tissue or blood overlapped less than pairs drawn from tumor regions.

The investigators made TCR beta cDNA from about 510 ng total RNA, using a constant-region primer. Investigators got TCR beta libraries out of three nested multiplex PCR rounds, done with slightly modified ARM-PCR. Forward primers for TRBV1-TRBV30 and a C-beta reverse primer served the first two PCR rounds, at roughly 10 cycles each. TCRdb independently ran MiXCR on the multiplex PCR reads; one entry per CDR3 protein. This repertoire shows about 180,000 distinct CDR3 sequences, over 45% found once; its top ten account for about 72%. Blood RNA came from unsorted whole blood; germline DNA was also extracted. This clonotype was counted a few times. Its antigen is still unknown. CDR1 SGHRS and CDR2 YFSETQ come from the germline V gene. The CDR3 consists of 13 residues. With 6 bases removed from V and 0 bases from J, the gap between germline ends came to 9 bases.

The clonotype was recovered from a man between 40 and 49 years old with primary liver carcinoma and hepatitis B virus infection. The J gene is TRBJ1-1, the V gene TRBV5-1; D not certain. Specimen: peripheral blood. The CDR3 DNA is TGCGCCAGCACCCGAGATATGAACACTGAAGCTTTCTTT. This translates into CASTRDMNTEAFF.